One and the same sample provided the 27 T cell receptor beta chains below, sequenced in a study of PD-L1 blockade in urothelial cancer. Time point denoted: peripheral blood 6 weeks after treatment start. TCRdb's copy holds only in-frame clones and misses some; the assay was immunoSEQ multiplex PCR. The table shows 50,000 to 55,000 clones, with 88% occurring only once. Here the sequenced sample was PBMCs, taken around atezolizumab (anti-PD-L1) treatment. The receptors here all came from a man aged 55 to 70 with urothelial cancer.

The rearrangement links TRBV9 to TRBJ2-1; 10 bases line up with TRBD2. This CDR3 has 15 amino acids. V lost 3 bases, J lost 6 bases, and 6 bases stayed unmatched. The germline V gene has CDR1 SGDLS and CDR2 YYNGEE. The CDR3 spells CASSAGTSDPNEQFF. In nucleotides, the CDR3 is TGTGCCAGCAGCGCCGGGACTAGCGATCCCAATGAGCAGTTCTTC. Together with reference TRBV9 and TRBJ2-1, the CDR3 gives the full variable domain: DSGVTQTPKHLITATGQRVTLRCSPRSGDLSVYWYQQSLDQGLQFLIQYYNGEERAKGNILERFSAQQFPDLHSELNLSSLELGDSALYFCASSAGTSDPNEQFFGPGTRLTVL.

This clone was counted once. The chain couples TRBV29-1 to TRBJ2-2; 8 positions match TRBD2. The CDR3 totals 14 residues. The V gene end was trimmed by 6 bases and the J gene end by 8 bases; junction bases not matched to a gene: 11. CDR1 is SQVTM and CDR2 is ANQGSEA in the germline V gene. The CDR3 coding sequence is TGCAGCGTAGTAGCGGGATTAAATACGGGGGAGCTGTTTTTT. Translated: CSVVAGLNTGELFF.

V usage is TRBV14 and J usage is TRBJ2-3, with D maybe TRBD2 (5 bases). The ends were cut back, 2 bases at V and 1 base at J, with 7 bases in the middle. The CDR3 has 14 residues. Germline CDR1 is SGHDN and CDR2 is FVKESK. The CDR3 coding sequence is TGTGCCAGCAGCCAATCCGGGGGCACAGATACGCAGTATTTT. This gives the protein CASSQSGGTDTQYF.

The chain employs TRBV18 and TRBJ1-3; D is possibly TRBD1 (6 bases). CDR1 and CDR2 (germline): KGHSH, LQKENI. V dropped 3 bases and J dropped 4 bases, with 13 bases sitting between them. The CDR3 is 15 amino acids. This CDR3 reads CASSPAGDPGNTIYF. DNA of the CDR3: TGTGCCAGCTCACCCGCAGGGGATCCAGGAAACACCATATATTTT.

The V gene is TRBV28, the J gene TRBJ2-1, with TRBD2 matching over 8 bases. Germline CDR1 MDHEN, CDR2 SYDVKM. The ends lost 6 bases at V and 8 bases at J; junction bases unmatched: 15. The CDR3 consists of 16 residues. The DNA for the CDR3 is TGTGCCAGCAGCACGGTTTGGGGACTAGTTTATTATGAGCAGTTCTTC. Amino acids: CASSTVWGLVYYEQFF.

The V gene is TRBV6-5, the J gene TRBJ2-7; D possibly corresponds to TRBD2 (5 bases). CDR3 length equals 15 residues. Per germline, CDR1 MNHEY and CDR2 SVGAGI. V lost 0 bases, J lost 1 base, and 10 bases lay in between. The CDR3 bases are TGTGCCAGCAGTTACTCGGGAGATGGATCCTACGAGCAGTACTTC. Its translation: CASSYSGDGSYEQYF.

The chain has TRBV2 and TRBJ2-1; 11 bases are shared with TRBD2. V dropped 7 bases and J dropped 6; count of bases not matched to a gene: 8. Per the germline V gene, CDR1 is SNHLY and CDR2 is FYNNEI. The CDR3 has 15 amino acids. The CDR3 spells CASTSLAGGGNEQFF. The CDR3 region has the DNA TGTGCCAGCACATCCCTAGCGGGAGGAGGCAATGAGCAGTTCTTC.

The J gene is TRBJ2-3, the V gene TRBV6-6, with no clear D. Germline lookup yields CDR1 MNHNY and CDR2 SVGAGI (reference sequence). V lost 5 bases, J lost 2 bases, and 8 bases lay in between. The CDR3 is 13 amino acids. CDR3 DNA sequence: TGTGCCAGCAGTCGCCCTAACACAGATACGCAGTATTTT. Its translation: CASSRPNTDTQYF.

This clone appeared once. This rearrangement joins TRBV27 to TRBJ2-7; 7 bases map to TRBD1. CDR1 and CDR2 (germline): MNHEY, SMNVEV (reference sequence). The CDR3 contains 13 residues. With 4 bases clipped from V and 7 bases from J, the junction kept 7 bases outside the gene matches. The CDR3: CASSYDRVGEQYF. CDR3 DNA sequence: TGTGCCAGCAGTTACGACAGGGTAGGGGAGCAGTACTTC.

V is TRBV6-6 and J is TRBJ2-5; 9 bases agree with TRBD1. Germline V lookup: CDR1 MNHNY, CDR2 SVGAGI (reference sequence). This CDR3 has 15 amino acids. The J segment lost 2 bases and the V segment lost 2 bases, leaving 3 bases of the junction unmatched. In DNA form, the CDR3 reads TGTGCCAGCAGTTACGGGACAGGGTCTCAAGAGACCCAGTACTTC. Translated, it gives CASSYGTGSQETQYF.

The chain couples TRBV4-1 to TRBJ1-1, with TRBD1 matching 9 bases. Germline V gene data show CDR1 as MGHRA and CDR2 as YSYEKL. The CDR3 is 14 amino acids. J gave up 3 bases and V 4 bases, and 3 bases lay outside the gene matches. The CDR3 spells CASSPRQGDTEAFF. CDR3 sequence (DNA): TGCGCCAGCAGCCCTCGACAGGGGGACACTGAAGCTTTCTTT.

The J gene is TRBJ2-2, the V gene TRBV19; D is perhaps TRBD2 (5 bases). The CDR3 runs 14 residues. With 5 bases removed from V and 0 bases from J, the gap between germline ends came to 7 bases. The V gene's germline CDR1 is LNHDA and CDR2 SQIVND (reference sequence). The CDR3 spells CASSPGTNTGELFF. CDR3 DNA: TGTGCCAGTAGTCCCGGGACGAACACCGGGGAGCTGTTTTTT.

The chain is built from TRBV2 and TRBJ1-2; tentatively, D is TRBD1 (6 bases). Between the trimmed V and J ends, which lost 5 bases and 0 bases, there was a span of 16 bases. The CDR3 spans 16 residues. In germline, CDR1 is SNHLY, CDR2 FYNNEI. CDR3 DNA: TGTGCCAGCAGTCCCGAAGGGACACAGACTAACTATGGCTACACCTTC. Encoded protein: CASSPEGTQTNYGYTF.

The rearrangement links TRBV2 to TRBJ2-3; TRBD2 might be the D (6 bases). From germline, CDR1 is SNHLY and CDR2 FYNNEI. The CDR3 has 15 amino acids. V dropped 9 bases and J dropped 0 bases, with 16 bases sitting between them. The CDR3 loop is CARGRSGTSTDTQYF. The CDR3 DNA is TGTGCCAGGGGGAGGTCGGGAACTAGCACAGATACGCAGTATTTT.

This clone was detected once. The CDR3 DNA sequence: TGTGCCAGCAGTATGACACTAGGATCTTACTCTGGGGCCAACGTCCTGACTTTC. Encoded protein: CASSMTLGSYSGANVLTF. The rearrangement links TRBV27 to TRBJ2-6; tentative D call: TRBD2 (5 bases). The CDR3 totals 18 residues. Trimming cost V 5 bases and J 0 bases, with 17 bases left between them. In germline, CDR1 is MNHEY, CDR2 SMNVEV (reference sequence).

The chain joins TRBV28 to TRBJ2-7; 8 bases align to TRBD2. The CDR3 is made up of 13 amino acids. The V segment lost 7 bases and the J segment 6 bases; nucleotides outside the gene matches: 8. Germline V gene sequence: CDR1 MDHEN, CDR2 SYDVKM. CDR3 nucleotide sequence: TGTGCCAGCAACCCCGGGGGGGGGCTCGAGCAGTACTTC. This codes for CASNPGGGLEQYF.

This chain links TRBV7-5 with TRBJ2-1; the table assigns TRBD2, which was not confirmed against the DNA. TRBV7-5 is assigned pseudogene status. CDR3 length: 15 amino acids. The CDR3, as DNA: TGTGTCAGAAGCTTTCGGCGGGGGGGAAACAATGAGCAGTTCTTC. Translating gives CVRSFRRGGNNEQFF.

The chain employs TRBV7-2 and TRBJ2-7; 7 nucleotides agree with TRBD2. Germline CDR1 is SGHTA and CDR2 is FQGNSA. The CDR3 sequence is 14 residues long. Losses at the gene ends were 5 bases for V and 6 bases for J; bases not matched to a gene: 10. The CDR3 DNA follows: TGTGCCAGCAGCGCTCCGGGGGGACGGGGCGAGCAGTACTTC. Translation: CASSAPGGRGEQYF. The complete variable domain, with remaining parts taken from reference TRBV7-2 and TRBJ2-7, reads GAGVSQSPSNKVTEKGKDVELRCDPISGHTALYWYRQSLGQGLEFLIYFQGNSAPDKSGLPSDRFSAERTGGSVSTLTIQRTQQEDSAVYLCASSAPGGRGEQYFGPGTRLTVT.

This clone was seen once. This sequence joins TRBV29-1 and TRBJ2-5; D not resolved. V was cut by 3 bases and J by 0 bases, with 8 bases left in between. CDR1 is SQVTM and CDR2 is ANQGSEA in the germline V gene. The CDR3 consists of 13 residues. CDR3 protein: CSVDSANQETQYF. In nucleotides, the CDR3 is TGCAGCGTTGACAGTGCCAACCAAGAGACCCAGTACTTC.

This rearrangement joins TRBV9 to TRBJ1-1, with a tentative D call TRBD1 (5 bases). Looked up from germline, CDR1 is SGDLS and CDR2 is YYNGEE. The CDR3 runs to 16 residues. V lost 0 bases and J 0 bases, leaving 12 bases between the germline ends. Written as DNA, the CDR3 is TGTGCCAGCAGCGTAGGTCAGGGTCTGATGAACACTGAAGCTTTCTTT. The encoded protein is CASSVGQGLMNTEAFF.

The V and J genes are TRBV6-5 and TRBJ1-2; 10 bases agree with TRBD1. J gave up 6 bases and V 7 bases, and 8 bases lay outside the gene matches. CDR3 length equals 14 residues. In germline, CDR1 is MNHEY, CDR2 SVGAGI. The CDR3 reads CASTKTGTGDGYTF. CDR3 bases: TGTGCCAGCACCAAAACCGGGACAGGGGATGGCTACACCTTC.

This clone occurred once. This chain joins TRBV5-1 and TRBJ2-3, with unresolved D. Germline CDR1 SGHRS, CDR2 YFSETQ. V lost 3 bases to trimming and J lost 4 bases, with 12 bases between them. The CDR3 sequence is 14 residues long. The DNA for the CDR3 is TGCGCCAGCAGCTCCTATCTTGTGCCAGATACGCAGTATTTT. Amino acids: CASSSYLVPDTQYF.

The CDR3 DNA reads TGCGCCAGCAGCCAAGATCGCGGGTCCCTGGGGGAGACCCAGTACTTC. Residues: CASSQDRGSLGETQYF. This rearrangement joins TRBV4-1 to TRBJ2-5, with a tentative D call TRBD2 (5 bases). In germline, CDR1 is MGHRA, CDR2 YSYEKL. V lost 0 bases to trimming and J lost 5 bases, with 16 bases between them. CDR3 length equals 16 residues.

The CDR3 loop reads CASSRAGRGTEAFF. CDR3 DNA sequence: TGCGCCAGCAGCCGAGCGGGCAGAGGCACTGAAGCTTTCTTT. This chain joins TRBV10-1 and TRBJ1-1; D is uncertain. The CDR3 loop spans 14 amino acids. V dropped 6 bases and J dropped 4 bases, with 15 bases sitting between them. Per germline, CDR1 WNHNN and CDR2 SYGVQD (reference sequence).

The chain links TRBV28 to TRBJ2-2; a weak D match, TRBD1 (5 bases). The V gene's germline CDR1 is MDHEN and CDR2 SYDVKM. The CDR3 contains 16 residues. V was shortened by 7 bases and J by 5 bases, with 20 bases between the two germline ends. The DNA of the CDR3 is TGTGCCAGCATAGAGTCGGGCAGGGAAACTACCGGGGAGCTGTTTTTT. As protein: CASIESGRETTGELFF.

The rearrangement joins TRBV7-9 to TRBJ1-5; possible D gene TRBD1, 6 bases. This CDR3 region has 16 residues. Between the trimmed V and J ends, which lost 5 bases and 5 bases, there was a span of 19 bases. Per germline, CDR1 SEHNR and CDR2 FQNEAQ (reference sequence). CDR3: CASSRIGGRLDQPQHF. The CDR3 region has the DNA TGTGCCAGCAGCCGAATTGGGGGCAGGTTAGATCAGCCCCAGCATTTT.

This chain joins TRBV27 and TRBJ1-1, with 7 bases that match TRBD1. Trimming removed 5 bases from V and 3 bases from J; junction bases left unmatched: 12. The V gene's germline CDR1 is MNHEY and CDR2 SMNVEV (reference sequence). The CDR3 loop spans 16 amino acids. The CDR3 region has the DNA TGTGCCAGCAGTCTCCTGACAGGGCAGGGGTACACTGAAGCTTTCTTT. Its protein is CASSLLTGQGYTEAFF.